The present entry profiles one T cell receptor (beta chain) with its context. Its matching antigen is unknown. This sample was taken from a study of identical twins. Findings of the study overall: Findings came from cross-sectional statistics, without long-term follow-up of donors. In beta out-of-frame sequences, the excess sharing between twins was weaker. Twin-shared out-of-frame alpha sequences showed excess low generation probability.

From germline, CDR1 is SQVTM and CDR2 ANQGSEA. Trimming at V came to 3 bases and at J to 3 bases, leaving 11 bases not matched to a gene. The CDR3 is 17 residues long. TCRdb itself ran the 5' RACE reads through MiXCR, one entry per CDR3 protein. The sample shows a few hundred thousand distinct CDR3 sequences, roughly 9.5% of them seen only once. The sample was also linked to a second study, of yellow fever vaccine responses in identical twins. From that report: Reportedly, twins' vaccine T cell responses looked partly convergent and partly personalized.

This receptor was taken from a woman aged 18 to 35 in good health. The gene calls are TRBV29-1 and TRBJ2-5, with TRBD1 matching 12 bases. Sequenced material: PBMCs. The CDR3 DNA follows: TGCAGCGTTGACGGGACAGGGGGCGCAGGTCGGGAAGAGACCCAGTACTTC. This gives the protein CSVDGTGGAGREETQYF. Full variable domain (outside the CDR3, taken from reference TRBV29-1 and TRBJ2-5): SAVISQKPSRDICQRGTSLTIQCQVDSQVTMMFWYRQQPGQSLTLIATANQGSEATYESGFVIDKFPISRPNLTFSTLTVSNMSPEDSSIYLCSVDGTGGAGREETQYFGPGTRLLVL.